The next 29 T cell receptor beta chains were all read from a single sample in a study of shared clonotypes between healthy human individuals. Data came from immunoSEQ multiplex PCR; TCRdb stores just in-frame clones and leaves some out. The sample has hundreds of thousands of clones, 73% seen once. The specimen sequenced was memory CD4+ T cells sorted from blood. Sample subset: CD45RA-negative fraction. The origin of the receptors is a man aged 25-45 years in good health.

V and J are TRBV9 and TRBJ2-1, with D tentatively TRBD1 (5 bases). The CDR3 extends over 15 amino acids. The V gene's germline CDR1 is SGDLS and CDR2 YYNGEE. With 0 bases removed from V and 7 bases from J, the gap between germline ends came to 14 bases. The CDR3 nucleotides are TGTGCCAGCAGCGTAGCGAAGACACCAGGGAATGAGCAGTTCTTC. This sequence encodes CASSVAKTPGNEQFF.

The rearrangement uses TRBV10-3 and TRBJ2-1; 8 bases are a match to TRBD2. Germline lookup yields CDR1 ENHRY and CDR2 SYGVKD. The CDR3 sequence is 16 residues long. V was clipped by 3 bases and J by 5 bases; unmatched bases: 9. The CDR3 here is CAISDLAGPRDNEQFF. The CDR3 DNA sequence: TGTGCCATCAGTGATTTAGCGGGGCCGCGGGACAATGAGCAGTTCTTC.

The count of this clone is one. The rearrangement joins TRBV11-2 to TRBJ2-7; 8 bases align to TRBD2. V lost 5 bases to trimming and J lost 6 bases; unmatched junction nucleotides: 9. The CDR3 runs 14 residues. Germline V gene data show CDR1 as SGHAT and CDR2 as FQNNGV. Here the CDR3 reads CASSPRGGGVEQYF. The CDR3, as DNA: TGTGCCAGCAGCCCTCGGGGGGGAGGGGTCGAGCAGTACTTC.

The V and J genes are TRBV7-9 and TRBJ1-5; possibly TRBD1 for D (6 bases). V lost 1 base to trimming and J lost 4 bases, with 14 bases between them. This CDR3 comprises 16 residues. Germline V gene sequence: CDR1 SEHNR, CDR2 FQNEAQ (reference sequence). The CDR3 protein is CASSLGGNRENQPQHF. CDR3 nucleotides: TGTGCCAGCAGCTTAGGCGGGAACAGGGAAAATCAGCCCCAGCATTTT.

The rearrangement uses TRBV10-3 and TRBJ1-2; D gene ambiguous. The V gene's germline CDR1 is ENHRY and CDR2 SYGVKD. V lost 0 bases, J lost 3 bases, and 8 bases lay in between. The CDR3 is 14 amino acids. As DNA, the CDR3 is TGTGCCATCAGTGAGTCGCACCACTACTATGGCTACACCTTC. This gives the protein CAISESHHYYGYTF.

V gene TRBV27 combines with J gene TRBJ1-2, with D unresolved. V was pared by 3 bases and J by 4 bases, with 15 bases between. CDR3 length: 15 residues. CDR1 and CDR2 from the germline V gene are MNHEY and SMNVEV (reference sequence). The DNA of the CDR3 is TGTGCCAGCAGTTTGACCCCCTCAATTCGCTATGGCTACACCTTC. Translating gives CASSLTPSIRYGYTF.

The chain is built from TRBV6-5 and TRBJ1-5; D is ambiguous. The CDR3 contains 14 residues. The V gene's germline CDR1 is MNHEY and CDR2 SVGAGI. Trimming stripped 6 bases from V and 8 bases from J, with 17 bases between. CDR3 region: CASSDSAHWEPQHF. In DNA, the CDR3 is TGTGCCAGCAGCGACTCGGCCCATTGGGAGCCCCAGCATTTT.

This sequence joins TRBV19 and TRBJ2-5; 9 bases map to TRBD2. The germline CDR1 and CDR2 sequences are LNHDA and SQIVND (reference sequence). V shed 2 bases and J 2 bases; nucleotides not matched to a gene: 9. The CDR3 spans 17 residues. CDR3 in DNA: TGTGCCAGTAGTATATCTGCCGGACTAGCGCAACAAGAGACCCAGTACTTC. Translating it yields CASSISAGLAQQETQYF.

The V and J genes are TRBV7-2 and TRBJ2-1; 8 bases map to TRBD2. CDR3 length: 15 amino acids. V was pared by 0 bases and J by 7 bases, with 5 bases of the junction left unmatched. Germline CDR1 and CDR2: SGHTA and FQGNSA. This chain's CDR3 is CASSLALAGPNEQFF. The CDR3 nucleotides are TGTGCCAGCAGCTTAGCGCTAGCGGGTCCAAATGAGCAGTTCTTC.

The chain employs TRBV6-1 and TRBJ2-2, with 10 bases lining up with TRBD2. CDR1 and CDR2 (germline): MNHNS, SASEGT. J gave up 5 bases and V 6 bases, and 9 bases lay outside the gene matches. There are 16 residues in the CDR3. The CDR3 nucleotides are TGTGCCAGCAGAGAACCGGGACTAGCGCTGACCGGGGAGCTGTTTTTT. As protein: CASREPGLALTGELFF.

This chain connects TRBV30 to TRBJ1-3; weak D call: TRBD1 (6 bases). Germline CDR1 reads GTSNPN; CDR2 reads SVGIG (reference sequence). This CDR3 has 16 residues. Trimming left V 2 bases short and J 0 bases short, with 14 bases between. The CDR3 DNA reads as TGTGCCTGGAGTAAGGGGGGTCCGAGCTCTGGAAACACCATATATTTT. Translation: CAWSKGGPSSGNTIYF.

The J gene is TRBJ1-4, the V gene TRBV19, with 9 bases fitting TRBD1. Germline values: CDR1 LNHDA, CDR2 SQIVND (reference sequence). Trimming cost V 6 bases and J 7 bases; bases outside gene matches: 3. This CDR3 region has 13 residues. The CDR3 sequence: CASSRDRAEKLFF. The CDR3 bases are TGTGCCAGTAGCCGGGACAGGGCTGAAAAACTGTTTTTT.

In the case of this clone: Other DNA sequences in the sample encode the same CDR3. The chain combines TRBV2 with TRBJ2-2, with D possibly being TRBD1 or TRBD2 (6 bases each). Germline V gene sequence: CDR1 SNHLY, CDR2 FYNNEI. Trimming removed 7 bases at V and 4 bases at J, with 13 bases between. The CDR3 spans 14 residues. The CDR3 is CASTGGRGTGELFF. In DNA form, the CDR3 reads TGTGCCAGCACTGGGGGGCGGGGCACCGGGGAGCTGTTTTTT.

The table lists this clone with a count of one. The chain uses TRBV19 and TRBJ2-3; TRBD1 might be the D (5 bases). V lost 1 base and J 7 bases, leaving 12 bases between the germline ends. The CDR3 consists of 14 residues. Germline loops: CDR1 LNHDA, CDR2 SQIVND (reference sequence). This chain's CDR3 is CASSIVQGSNTQYF. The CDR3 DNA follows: TGTGCCAGTAGTATAGTTCAGGGATCGAATACGCAGTATTTT.

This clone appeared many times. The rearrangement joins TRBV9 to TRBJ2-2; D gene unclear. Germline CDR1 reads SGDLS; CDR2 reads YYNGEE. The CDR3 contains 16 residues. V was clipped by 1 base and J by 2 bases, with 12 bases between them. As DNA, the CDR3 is TGTGCCAGCAGCGTAAGCCCCCAGCTAAACACCGGGGAGCTGTTTTTT. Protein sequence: CASSVSPQLNTGELFF.

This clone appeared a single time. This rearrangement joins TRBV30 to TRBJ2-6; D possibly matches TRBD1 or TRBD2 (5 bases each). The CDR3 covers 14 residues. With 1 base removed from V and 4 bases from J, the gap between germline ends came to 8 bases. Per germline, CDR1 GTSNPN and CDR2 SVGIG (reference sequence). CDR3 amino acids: CAWSAGAGANVLTF. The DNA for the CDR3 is TGTGCCTGGAGTGCCGGGGCCGGGGCCAACGTCCTGACTTTC.

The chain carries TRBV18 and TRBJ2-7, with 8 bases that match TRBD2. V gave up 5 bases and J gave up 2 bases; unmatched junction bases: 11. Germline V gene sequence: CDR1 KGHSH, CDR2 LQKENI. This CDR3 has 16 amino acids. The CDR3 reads CASSTREANSTYEQYF. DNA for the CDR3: TGTGCCAGCTCAACGCGGGAGGCCAACTCGACCTACGAGCAGTACTTC.

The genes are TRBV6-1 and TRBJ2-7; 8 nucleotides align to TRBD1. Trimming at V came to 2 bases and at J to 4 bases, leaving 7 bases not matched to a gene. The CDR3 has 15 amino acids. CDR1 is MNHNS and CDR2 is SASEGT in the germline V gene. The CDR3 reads CASSERGTGDYEQYF. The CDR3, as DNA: TGTGCCAGCAGTGAACGAGGGACAGGAGATTACGAGCAGTACTTC.

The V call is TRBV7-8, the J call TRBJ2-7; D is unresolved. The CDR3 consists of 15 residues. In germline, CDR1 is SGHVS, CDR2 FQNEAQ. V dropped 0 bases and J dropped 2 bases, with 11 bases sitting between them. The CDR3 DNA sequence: TGTGCCAGCAGCTTAGCGCGTGGGGAAACCTACGAGCAGTACTTC. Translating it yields CASSLARGETYEQYF.

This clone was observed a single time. The CDR3 DNA follows: TGTGCCAGCAGTTACTCCGGCACCTCCAATGAGCAGTTCTTC. Its protein is CASSYSGTSNEQFF. The chain uses TRBV6-6 and TRBJ2-1; D gene uncertain. The germline gives CDR1 MNHNY, CDR2 SVGAGI (reference sequence). The CDR3 has 14 amino acids. V was clipped by 0 bases and J by 6 bases, with 9 bases between them.

CDR3 sequence (DNA): TGCGCCAGCAGCTCTGGTAAGACAGGAGGAGAGACCCAGTACTTC. This encodes CASSSGKTGGETQYF. The chain combines TRBV5-1 with TRBJ2-5; tentatively, D is TRBD1 (6 bases). The CDR3 consists of 15 residues. The germline CDR1 and CDR2 sequences are SGHRS and YFSETQ. V lost 3 bases, J lost 4 bases, and 16 bases lay in between.

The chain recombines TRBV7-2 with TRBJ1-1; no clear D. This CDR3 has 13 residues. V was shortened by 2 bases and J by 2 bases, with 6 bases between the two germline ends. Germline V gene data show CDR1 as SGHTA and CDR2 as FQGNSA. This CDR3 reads CASSLTGNTEAFF. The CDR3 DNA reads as TGTGCCAGCAGCTTAACGGGCAACACTGAAGCTTTCTTT.

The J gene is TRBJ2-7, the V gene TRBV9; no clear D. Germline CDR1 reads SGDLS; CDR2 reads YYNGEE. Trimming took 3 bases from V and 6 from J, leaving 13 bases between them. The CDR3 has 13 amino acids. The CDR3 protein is CASSANGFGEQYF. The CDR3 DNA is TGTGCCAGCAGCGCCAATGGGTTCGGCGAGCAGTACTTC.

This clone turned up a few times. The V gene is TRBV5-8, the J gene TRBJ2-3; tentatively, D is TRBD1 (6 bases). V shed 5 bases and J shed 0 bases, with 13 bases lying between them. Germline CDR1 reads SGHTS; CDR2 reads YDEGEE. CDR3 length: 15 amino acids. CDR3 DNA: TGTGCCAGCAGGAGGACAGCCTCTAGCACAGATACGCAGTATTTT. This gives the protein CASRRTASSTDTQYF.

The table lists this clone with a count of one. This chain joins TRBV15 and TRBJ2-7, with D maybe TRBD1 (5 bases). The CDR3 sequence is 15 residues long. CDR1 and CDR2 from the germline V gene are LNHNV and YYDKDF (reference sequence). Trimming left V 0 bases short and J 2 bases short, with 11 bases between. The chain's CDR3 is CATSRDRASTYEQYF. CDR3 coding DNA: TGTGCCACCAGCAGAGACAGGGCCTCTACCTACGAGCAGTACTTC. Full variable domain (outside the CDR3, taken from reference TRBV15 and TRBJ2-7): DAMVIQNPRYQVTQFGKPVTLSCSQTLNHNVMYWYQQKSSQAPKLLFHYYDKDFNNEADTPDNFQSRRPNTSFCFLDIRSPGLGDTAMYLCATSRDRASTYEQYFGPGTRLTVT.

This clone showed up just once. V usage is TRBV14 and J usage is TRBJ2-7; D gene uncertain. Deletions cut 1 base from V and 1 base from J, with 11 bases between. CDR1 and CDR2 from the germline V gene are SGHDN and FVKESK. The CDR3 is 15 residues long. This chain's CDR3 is CASSQVSDVSYEQYF. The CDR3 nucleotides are TGTGCCAGCAGCCAAGTCTCGGACGTATCCTACGAGCAGTACTTC.

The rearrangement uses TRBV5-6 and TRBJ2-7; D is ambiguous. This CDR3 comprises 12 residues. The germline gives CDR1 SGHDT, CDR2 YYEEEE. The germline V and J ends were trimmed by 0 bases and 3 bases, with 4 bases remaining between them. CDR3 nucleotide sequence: TGTGCCAGCAGCTTGGGGAACTACGAGCAGTACTTC. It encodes CASSLGNYEQYF.

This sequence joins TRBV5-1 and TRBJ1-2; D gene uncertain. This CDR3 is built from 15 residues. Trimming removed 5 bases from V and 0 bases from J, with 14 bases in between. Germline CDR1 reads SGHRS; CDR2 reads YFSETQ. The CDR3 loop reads CASRDRVSANYGYTF. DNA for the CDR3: TGCGCCAGCAGAGATCGTGTGTCGGCTAACTATGGCTACACCTTC.

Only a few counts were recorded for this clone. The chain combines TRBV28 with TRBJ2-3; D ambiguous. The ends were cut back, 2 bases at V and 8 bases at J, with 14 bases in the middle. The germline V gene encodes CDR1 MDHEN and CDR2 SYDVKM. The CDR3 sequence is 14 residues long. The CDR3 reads CASSLKTPSGTQYF. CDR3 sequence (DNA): TGTGCCAGCAGTTTAAAAACCCCGTCGGGTACGCAGTATTTT.